This TCR beta chain was sequenced in a study of chemoradiotherapy in HPV16-positive cancers. Only in-frame clones appear in the TCRdb table, and some are missing; sequencing was by immunoSEQ multiplex PCR. The data show roughly 29,000 clones, around 93% seen once. The sample was blood, taken from a patient who underwent chemoradiotherapy. The receptor was derived from a human donor with HPV-associated anogenital cancer.

The CDR3 DNA sequence: TGTGCCAGCAGCGTATCAGCAAACTATGGCTACACCTTC. This gives the protein CASSVSANYGYTF. The rearrangement links TRBV9 to TRBJ1-2; D not resolved. V shed 1 base and J shed 2 bases, with 6 bases lying between them. The CDR3 runs to 13 residues. Germline V lookup: CDR1 SGDLS, CDR2 YYNGEE.